These 6 T cell receptor beta chains were all obtained from the same sample, sequenced in a study. TCRdb ran MiXCR on the RT-PCR reads and lists one entry per CDR3 protein. The sample shows about 680,000 distinct CDR3 sequences, approximately 15% of them seen only once. What was sequenced was memory CD4+ T cells from blood. Receptors originate from a female donor in good health, serving as a healthy control.

The rearrangement joins TRBV5-1 to TRBJ1-1; no clear D. This CDR3 is 12 amino acids long. Germline lookup yields CDR1 SGHRS and CDR2 YFSETQ. V lost 0 bases and J 7 bases, leaving 7 bases between the germline ends. CDR3 sequence: CASSLVGLEAFF. CDR3 bases: TGCGCCAGCAGCTTGGTTGGCCTTGAAGCTTTCTTT. The full variable domain, rest sourced from reference TRBV5-1 and TRBJ1-1, is KAGVTQTPRYLIKTRGQQVTLSCSPISGHRSVSWYQQTPGQGLQFLFEYFSETQRNKGNFPGRFSGRQFSNSRSEMNVSTLELGDSALYLCASSLVGLEAFFGQGTRLTVV.

This clonotype was picked up many times. V is TRBV7-2 and J is TRBJ1-1; unclear D gene. V was clipped by 6 bases and J by 1 base, with 9 bases between them. CDR3 length: 13 amino acids. CDR1 and CDR2 (germline): SGHTA, FQGNSA. This CDR3 reads CASRLEANTEAFF. In DNA form, the CDR3 reads TGTGCCAGCAGGCTGGAGGCGAACACTGAAGCTTTCTTT.

J is TRBJ2-1 and V is TRBV18, with a weak D call TRBD2 (6 bases). The CDR3 loop spans 17 amino acids. Germline V gene data show CDR1 as KGHSH and CDR2 as LQKENI. The V end was cut by 3 bases, the J end by 1 base, with 16 bases between. CDR3 sequence (DNA): TGTGCCAGCTCACCGGGTACGGGAGAAGGGTCCTACAATGAGCAGTTCTTC. Protein product: CASSPGTGEGSYNEQFF.

V usage is TRBV27 and J usage is TRBJ2-1; TRBD1 aligns across 8 bases. CDR3 length: 17 residues. The germline gives CDR1 MNHEY, CDR2 SMNVEV (reference sequence). The ends lost 2 bases at V and 7 bases at J; junction bases unmatched: 13. This CDR3 is CASSLETGVSPRNEQFF. The CDR3 coding sequence is TGTGCCAGCAGTTTAGAGACAGGGGTTTCTCCTAGGAATGAGCAGTTCTTC.

This clonotype showed up many times. This chain links TRBV20-1 with TRBJ1-1; TRBD1 is a possible D gene (5 bases). The CDR3 consists of 13 residues. The V gene's germline CDR1 is DFQATT and CDR2 SNEGSKA (reference sequence). V gave up 3 bases and J gave up 4 bases, with 12 bases separating them. CDR3 amino acids: CSASMGPGTEAFF. The CDR3 region has the DNA TGCAGTGCTAGTATGGGGCCGGGCACTGAAGCTTTCTTT.

Ten or more counts support this clonotype. The chain recombines TRBV12-3 or TRBV12-4 with TRBJ1-2, with TRBD1 as a possible D gene (5 bases). V lost 8 bases to trimming and J lost 0 bases, with 13 bases between them. This CDR3 is built from 14 residues. The CDR3 loop is CASASGGTNYGYTF. In DNA form, the CDR3 reads TGTGCCAGCGCTTCGGGGGGGACTAACTATGGCTACACCTTC.